Shown below are 10 T cell receptor beta chains from a single sample sequenced in a study of vaccination and CD4 T cells after COVID-19. CD4+ T cells that had been cultured provided DNA sequenced with the Oncomine TCR Beta short-read assay. TCRdb redid the calling of the PCR reads with MiXCR, one entry per CDR3 protein. The sample records about 3,500 distinct CDR3 sequences, approximately 31% being singletons. The sample's treatment: approximately nine-day PBMC culture with coronavirus spike peptide pools or control peptides (ViraFEST assay). These TCRs' antigens remain unknown. Sequenced: CD4+ T cells from blood, cultured in vitro. These receptors all stem from a human donor who had recovered from COVID-19.

The chain recombines TRBV20-1 with TRBJ2-1, with D unclear. The V and J ends lost 1 base and 10 bases respectively, with 11 bases between them. This CDR3 has 12 residues. Germline loops: CDR1 DFQATT, CDR2 SNEGSKA (reference sequence). CDR3 sequence reads: CSARGRNKEQFF. DNA of the CDR3: TGCAGTGCTAGAGGACGGAATAAGGAGCAGTTCTTC.

There are a few counts of this clonotype. The CDR3 here is CASGRGVGATEAFF. The CDR3 DNA reads as TGTGCCAGCGGCCGTGGGGTGGGGGCGACTGAAGCTTTCTTT. The rearrangement joins TRBV6-1 to TRBJ1-1, with D maybe TRBD1 (6 bases). CDR3 length equals 14 residues. Germline CDR1 is MNHNS and CDR2 is SASEGT. The V and J ends lost 8 bases and 5 bases respectively, with 18 bases between them.

The gene calls are TRBV15 and TRBJ1-4; unclear D gene. V was cut by 3 bases and J by 0 bases, with 14 bases left in between. This CDR3 is 17 amino acids long. In germline, CDR1 is LNHNV, CDR2 YYDKDF (reference sequence). DNA for the CDR3: TGTGCCACCAGCAGGGACTTCAACACTGCAACTAATGAAAAACTGTTTTTT. Amino acid sequence: CATSRDFNTATNEKLFF. The full variable domain, completed using reference TRBV15 and TRBJ1-4, is DAMVIQNPRYQVTQFGKPVTLSCSQTLNHNVMYWYQQKSSQAPKLLFHYYDKDFNNEADTPDNFQSRRPNTSFCFLDIRSPGLGDTAMYLCATSRDFNTATNEKLFFGSGTQLSVL.

The chain joins TRBV29-1 to TRBJ1-2; 8 bases fit TRBD1. CDR3 length: 13 residues. Germline CDR1 is SQVTM and CDR2 is ANQGSEA. The V gene end was trimmed by 7 bases and the J gene end by 2 bases; junction bases not matched to a gene: 6. The CDR3 protein is CSGRQGSNYGYTF. The CDR3 DNA reads as TGCAGCGGCCGACAGGGGTCGAACTATGGCTACACCTTC.

This clonotype is categorized as medium-sized. The V call is TRBV2, the J call TRBJ1-6; tentatively, D is TRBD1 (6 bases). This CDR3 is built from 13 residues. Germline V gene lookup returns CDR1 SNHLY and CDR2 FYNNEI. V was trimmed by 7 bases and J by 7 bases, leaving 11 bases between them. The CDR3 bases are TGTGCCAGCAAGCACAGGGAAAATTCACCCCTCCACTTT. Protein product: CASKHRENSPLHF.

This chain joins TRBV19 and TRBJ2-2; D not certain. Germline CDR1 reads LNHDA; CDR2 reads SQIVND (reference sequence). V shed 6 bases and J shed 6 bases, with 14 bases lying between them. The CDR3 runs to 14 residues. In DNA form, the CDR3 reads TGTGCCAGTAGCCTCATGGAAGGTTCCGGGGAGCTGTTTTTT. Protein: CASSLMEGSGELFF.

Only a few counts were recorded for this clonotype. CDR3 protein: CASSLDGVGGYTF. In DNA, the CDR3 is TGTGCCAGCAGTTTAGATGGGGTCGGAGGCTACACCTTC. The chain joins TRBV12-3 or TRBV12-4 to TRBJ1-2; no clear D. This CDR3 spans 13 amino acids. Trimming removed 1 base from V and 8 bases from J, with 11 bases in between.

The chain joins TRBV25-1 to TRBJ2-3, with 8 bases aligning to TRBD2. V shed 11 bases and J 3 bases; nucleotides not matched to a gene: 10. The germline CDR1 and CDR2 sequences are MGHDK and SYGVNS. The CDR3 is 14 residues long. CDR3 nucleotides: TGTGCCCGCCGGGGGCGGGGGGATACAGATACGCAGTATTTT. Translated, it gives CARRGRGDTDTQYF.

This clonotype was counted a few times. V gene TRBV5-1 combines with J gene TRBJ1-2, with 7 positions matching TRBD1. J lost 8 bases, V lost 4 bases, and 17 bases had no gene match. This CDR3 spans 16 amino acids. Looked up from germline, CDR1 is SGHRS and CDR2 is YFSETQ. This chain's CDR3 is CASSTTGVPATGGYTF. CDR3 nucleotides: TGCGCCAGCAGCACAACAGGGGTCCCCGCCACTGGGGGCTACACCTTC.

This clonotype was found a few times. The chain combines TRBV7-9 with TRBJ1-2; a possible D gene is TRBD1 (5 bases). The CDR3 has 17 residues. V shed 1 base and J shed 0 bases, with 15 bases lying between them. Per the germline V gene, CDR1 is SEHNR and CDR2 is FQNEAQ (reference sequence). Here the CDR3 reads CASSLVPFQGSNYGYTF. CDR3 DNA: TGTGCCAGCAGCTTAGTTCCCTTTCAGGGTTCTAACTATGGCTACACCTTC.